This T cell receptor (beta chain) appears in the sequencing data of a study of cytomegalovirus exposure and HLA in healthy donors. The germline V and J ends were trimmed by 0 bases and 8 bases, with 13 bases remaining between them. The CDR3 runs 14 residues. Germline values: CDR1 SGHNT, CDR2 YENEEA. The PCR had 60 Vbeta and 13 Jbeta primers. Some clones are missing from TCRdb's copy, which holds only in-frame ones; the method was immunoSEQ multiplex PCR. Of around 130,000 clones in the sample, roughly 70% were seen once. This clone was seen a handful of times. Sequences were obtained from PBMCs. This sequence was found in a woman in her thirties or forties in good health and CMV-seropositive. The chain carries TRBV11-3 and TRBJ1-1; TRBD1 is a possible D gene (5 bases). CDR3 amino acids: CASSLDPRGSEAFF. As DNA, the CDR3 is TGTGCCAGCAGCTTAGATCCGCGGGGCAGCGAAGCTTTCTTT.